The clone carrying this TCR beta chain was found many times. Antigen: not known. Stable Graves' hyperthyroidism meant no ophthalmopathy progression within 18 months. Not enrolled were patients with uncontrolled infection, other autoimmune disease, pregnancy or lactation. This entry comes from a study of T cells in Graves' hyperthyroidism and ophthalmopathy. Study results and caveats: Model predictions of ophthalmopathy came a median approximately 6 months before onset.

The junction had 1 base not matched to a gene; V was cut back by 0 bases and J by 1 base. This CDR3 spans 15 amino acids. Looked up from germline, CDR1 is SGDLS and CDR2 is YYNGEE. There were TCR beta CDR3 regions amplified from RNA transcripts. An initial round of RT-PCR targeting the TCR CDR3 relied on the HTBI primer set. TCRdb recomputed calls from the multiplex PCR reads with MiXCR, one row per CDR3 protein. The sample contains about 300,000 distinct CDR3 sequences, roughly 17% of which appear only once. What was sequenced was blood. The chain links TRBV9 to TRBJ2-7; TRBD1 matches 10 bases. This sequence was found in a man in his thirties or forties with Graves' hyperthyroidism. In DNA form, the CDR3 reads TGTGCCAGCAGCGTAGAGGGACAGGGGTCCTACGAGCAGTACTTC. Translation gives CASSVEGQGSYEQYF. Based on the CDR3 plus reference TRBV9 and TRBJ2-7, the full variable domain is DSGVTQTPKHLITATGQRVTLRCSPRSGDLSVYWYQQSLDQGLQFLIQYYNGEERAKGNILERFSAQQFPDLHSELNLSSLELGDSALYFCASSVEGQGSYEQYFGPGTRLTVT.